Listed here are 13 T cell receptor beta chains from one sample, sequenced in a study of shared clonotypes between healthy human individuals. Sequencing was performed with immunoSEQ multiplex PCR; in TCRdb, only in-frame clones are kept and a portion is missing. The sample yields about 2,500,000 clones, around 90% seen once. What was sequenced was naive CD4+ T cells sorted from blood. Subset reported: CD45RA+ positively selected. These receptors originate from a man aged 18 to 30 in good health.

The chain joins TRBV19 to TRBJ1-5, with 7 nucleotides matching TRBD1. This CDR3 is built from 13 residues. In germline, CDR1 is LNHDA, CDR2 SQIVND (reference sequence). J lost 5 bases, V lost 5 bases, and 3 bases had no gene match. CDR3 amino acids: CASSGDRDQPQHF. Written as DNA, the CDR3 is TGTGCCAGTAGTGGAGACAGGGATCAGCCCCAGCATTTT. The full variable domain, in which reference TRBV19 and TRBJ1-5 provide the parts outside the CDR3, is DGGITQSPKYLFRKEGQNVTLSCEQNLNHDAMYWYRQDPGQGLRLIYYSQIVNDFQKGDIAEGYSVSREKKESFPLTVTSAQKNPTAFYLCASSGDRDQPQHFGDGTRLSIL.

The chain is built from TRBV5-1 and TRBJ2-5, with D perhaps matching TRBD1 (6 bases). The CDR3 contains 14 residues. Germline assignment: CDR1 SGHRS and CDR2 YFSETQ. The ends were cut back, 2 bases at V and 5 bases at J, with 13 bases in the middle. CDR3: CASSLPGVGETQYF. CDR3 nucleotides: TGCGCCAGCAGCTTACCAGGGGTTGGGGAGACCCAGTACTTC.

This chain connects TRBV2 to TRBJ2-7; TRBD1 or TRBD2 may be the D gene (5 bases each). V lost 9 bases, J lost 2 bases, and 11 bases lay in between. This CDR3 is 12 amino acids long. Per the germline V gene, CDR1 is SNHLY and CDR2 is FYNNEI. DNA of the CDR3: TGTGCCAGTAAGGGACCTACCTACGAGCAGTACTTC. The encoded protein is CASKGPTYEQYF. Together with reference TRBV2 and TRBJ2-7, the CDR3 gives the full variable domain: EPEVTQTPSHQVTQMGQEVILRCVPISNHLYFYWYRQILGQKVEFLVSFYNNEISEKSEIFDDQFSVERPDGSNFTLKIRSTKLEDSAMYFCASKGPTYEQYFGPGTRLTVT.

The chain is built from TRBV6-5 and TRBJ1-2; unclear D gene. The V gene's germline CDR1 is MNHEY and CDR2 SVGAGI. CDR3 size: 13 residues. The ends were cut back, 5 bases at V and 0 bases at J, with 7 bases in the middle. The DNA of the CDR3 is TGTGCCAGCAGTCCCCAGGCTAACTATGGCTACACCTTC. It codes for CASSPQANYGYTF.

The rearrangement uses TRBV7-6 and TRBJ1-6; a weak D match, TRBD1 (6 bases). This CDR3 contains 15 residues. Germline V CDR1 and CDR2: SGHVS, FNYEAQ. The V end lost 5 bases, the J end lost 8 bases, and 16 bases lay between the germline ends. CDR3 in amino acids: CASSPEGDTYSPLHF. The CDR3 DNA reads TGTGCCAGCAGCCCTGAGGGGGACACCTATTCACCCCTCCACTTT.

The chain combines TRBV6-5 with TRBJ1-6, with 9 bases matching TRBD1. The CDR3 is 14 residues long. Germline assignment: CDR1 MNHEY and CDR2 SVGAGI. Trimming cost V 6 bases and J 8 bases; bases outside gene matches: 5. The CDR3 DNA reads as TGTGCCAGCAGACCGGGACAGGGACATTCACCCCTCCACTTT. Protein product: CASRPGQGHSPLHF.

This clone came up once. The rearrangement uses TRBV5-6 and TRBJ2-3; no definite D call. This CDR3 spans 16 amino acids. The V gene lost 3 bases and the J gene lost 0 bases, with 14 bases spanning the gap. Germline loops: CDR1 SGHDT, CDR2 YYEEEE. CDR3 region: CASSSNPGVSTDTQYF. The CDR3, as DNA: TGTGCCAGCAGCTCGAACCCGGGTGTCAGCACAGATACGCAGTATTTT.

This chain links TRBV30 with TRBJ1-6; D is undetermined. V shed 0 bases and J shed 8 bases, with 14 bases lying between them. This CDR3 region has 15 residues. Germline loops: CDR1 GTSNPN, CDR2 SVGIG (reference sequence). CDR3 residues: CAWSVSSLAHSPLHF. The CDR3 DNA is TGTGCCTGGAGTGTGAGTAGCTTGGCCCATTCACCCCTCCACTTT.

J is TRBJ2-7 and V is TRBV11-3; 8 positions match TRBD2. Looked up from germline, CDR1 is SGHNT and CDR2 is YENEEA. The J segment lost 0 bases and the V segment lost 5 bases, leaving 3 bases of the junction unmatched. The CDR3 is 14 residues long. The CDR3 DNA follows: TGTGCCAGCAGCGCAACTAGCGGCTCCTACGAGCAGTACTTC. Amino acid sequence: CASSATSGSYEQYF. The entire variable domain, with the rest obtained from reference TRBV11-3 and TRBJ2-7, is as follows: EAGVVQSPRYKIIEKKQPVAFWCNPISGHNTLYWYLQNLGQGPELLIRYENEEAVDDSQLPKDRFSAERLKGVDSTLKIQPAELGDSAVYLCASSATSGSYEQYFGPGTRLTVT.

The chain has TRBV7-3 and TRBJ1-1; D is possibly TRBD1 (5 bases). Germline loops: CDR1 SGHTA, CDR2 FQGTGA. This CDR3 has 13 residues. V lost 5 bases, J lost 7 bases, and 14 bases lay in between. CDR3 in amino acids: CASSPTGLGEAFF. The CDR3 coding sequence is TGTGCCAGCAGCCCAACAGGCTTAGGTGAAGCTTTCTTT.

In this sample, this clone turned up once. The rearrangement links TRBV10-1 to TRBJ2-7; a weak D match, TRBD2 (6 bases). Germline V CDR1 and CDR2: WNHNN, SYGVQD (reference sequence). Trimming took 0 bases from V and 7 from J, leaving 13 bases between them. This CDR3 is 14 amino acids long. CDR3 coding DNA: TGCGCCAGCAGTGAGTCAGGAGGGATGGGGGAGCAGTACTTC. The encoded protein is CASSESGGMGEQYF.

DNA of the CDR3: TGTGCCAGCTCACCACGGGAGAAGTACGAGCAGTACTTC. This codes for CASSPREKYEQYF. The rearrangement links TRBV18 to TRBJ2-7; D perhaps matches TRBD2 (5 bases). The V and J ends lost 1 base and 4 bases respectively, with 8 bases between them. The CDR3 sequence is 13 residues long. Germline V gene sequence: CDR1 KGHSH, CDR2 LQKENI.

This chain links TRBV7-8 with TRBJ1-2; 7 positions match TRBD1. CDR1 and CDR2 from the germline V gene are SGHVS and FQNEAQ. Germline trimming cut 5 bases from V and 0 bases from J; bases unmatched to any gene: 3. CDR3 length: 14 amino acids. DNA for the CDR3: TGTGCCAGCAGCCGACAGGGCTCTAACTATGGCTACACCTTC. The encoded protein is CASSRQGSNYGYTF.